Listed here is a single T cell receptor beta chain. Its specificity is not known. The data belong to a study of identical twins. Points from the study as a whole: With beta out-of-frame sequences, excess sharing by twins was weaker. Models predicted less out-of-frame TCR alpha sharing in monozygotic twins than was found.

V was pared by 7 bases and J by 5 bases, with 14 bases between. The CDR3 sequence is 13 residues long. The germline V gene has CDR1 MNHNY and CDR2 SVGAGI (reference sequence). TCRdb redid the calling of the 5' RACE reads with MiXCR, one entry per CDR3 protein. Of approximately 890,000 distinct CDR3 sequences listed, 12% are singletons. Donors uniformly comprised healthy Caucasians. The sample also formed part of further work on yellow fever vaccine responses in identical twins. That study reports: In identical twins, vaccine T cell responses appeared partly shared and partly individual.

Sequencing input: PBMCs. The sequence derives from a woman younger than 30 in good health. The chain carries TRBV6-6 and TRBJ1-1; D gene ambiguous. This CDR3 reads CASTLERETEAFF. The CDR3 region has the DNA TGTGCCAGCACCCTTGAACGGGAAACTGAAGCTTTCTTT.